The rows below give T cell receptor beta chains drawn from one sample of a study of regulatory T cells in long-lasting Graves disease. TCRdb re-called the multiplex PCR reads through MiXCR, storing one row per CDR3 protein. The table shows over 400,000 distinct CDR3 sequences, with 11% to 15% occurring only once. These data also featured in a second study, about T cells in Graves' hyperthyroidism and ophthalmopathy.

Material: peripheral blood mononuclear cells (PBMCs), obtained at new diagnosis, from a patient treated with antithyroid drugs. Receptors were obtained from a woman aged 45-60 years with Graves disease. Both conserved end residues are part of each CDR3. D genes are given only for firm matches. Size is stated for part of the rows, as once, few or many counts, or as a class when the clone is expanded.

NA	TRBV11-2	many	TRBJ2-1	CASSLDPPLSTNEQFF	TGTGCCAGCAGCTTAGATCCCCCTCTAAGTACCAATGAGCAGTTCTTC
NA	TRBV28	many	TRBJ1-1	CASSLLVALDTEAFF	TGTGCCAGCAGTTTATTGGTGGCGTTGGACACTGAAGCTTTCTTT
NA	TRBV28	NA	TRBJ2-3	CAARRPGTLKRDTQYF	TGTGCCGCAAGGAGACCGGGGACTCTCAAAAGGGATACGCAGTATTTT
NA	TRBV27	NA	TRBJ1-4	CASSSSGAANEKLFF	TGTGCCAGCAGTTCATCAGGCGCAGCTAATGAAAAACTGTTTTTT
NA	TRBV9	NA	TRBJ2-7	CASSVQGDEQYF	TGTGCCAGCAGCGTACAAGGAGACGAGCAGTACTTC
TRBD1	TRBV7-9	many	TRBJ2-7	CASSLNRGLIYEQYF	TGTGCCAGCAGCTTGAACAGGGGGCTTATTTACGAGCAGTACTTC
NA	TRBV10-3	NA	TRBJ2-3	CAISGADTQYF	TGTGCCATCAGTGGGGCGGATACGCAGTATTTT
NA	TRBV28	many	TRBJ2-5	CASSLWGRRGPQETQYF	TGTGCCAGCAGTTTATGGGGGCGACGGGGGCCTCAAGAGACCCAGTACTTC
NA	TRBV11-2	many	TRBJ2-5	CASSSRRGGATRETQYF	TGTGCCAGCAGCTCCCGTAGGGGGGGCGCGACCCGAGAGACCCAGTACTTC
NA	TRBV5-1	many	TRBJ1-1	CASSRPGFEAFF	TGCGCCAGCAGCCGACCGGGTTTTGAAGCTTTCTTT
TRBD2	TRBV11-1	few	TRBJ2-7	CASSTKREGRYEQYF	TGTGCCAGCAGCACAAAGCGGGAGGGCCGATACGAGCAGTACTTC
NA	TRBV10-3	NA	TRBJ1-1	CAISEGRENTEAFF	TGTGCCATCAGTGAGGGCCGGGAAAACACTGAAGCTTTCTTT
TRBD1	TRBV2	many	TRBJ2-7	CASSQTGLSYEQYF	TGTGCCAGCAGCCAGACAGGGTTGTCCTACGAGCAGTACTTC
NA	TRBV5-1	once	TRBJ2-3	CASSPEQGGADTQYF	TGCGCCAGCAGCCCCGAACAGGGCGGGGCAGATACGCAGTATTTT
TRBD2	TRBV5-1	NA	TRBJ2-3	CASRPAGLVDTQYF	TGTGCCAGCAGACCAGCGGGACTAGTAGATACGCAGTATTTT
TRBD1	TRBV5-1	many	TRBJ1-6	CASSEGTENSPLHF	TGCGCCAGCAGTGAAGGGACAGAGAATTCACCCCTCCACTTT
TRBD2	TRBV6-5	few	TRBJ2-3	CASSYGSGRTDTQYF	TGTGCCAGCAGTTACGGTAGCGGGAGAACAGATACGCAGTATTTT
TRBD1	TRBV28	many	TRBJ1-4	CASRKGQGNNEKLFF	TGTGCCAGCAGGAAGGGACAGGGGAATAATGAAAAACTGTTTTTT
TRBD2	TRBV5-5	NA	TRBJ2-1	CASSLDHTGTSGSLEQFF	TGTGCCAGCAGCTTGGACCATACCGGGACTAGCGGGAGTTTGGAGCAGTTCTTC
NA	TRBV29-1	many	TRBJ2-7	CSVDLPDSYEQYF	TGCAGCGTTGATCTTCCAGACTCCTACGAGCAGTACTTC
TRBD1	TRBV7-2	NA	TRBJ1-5	CASSHRGGDQPQHF	TGTGCCAGCAGCCATCGAGGGGGCGATCAGCCCCAGCATTTT
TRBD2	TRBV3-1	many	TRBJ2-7	CASSTLAGGGSTFYEQYF	TGTGCCAGCAGCACCCTAGCGGGAGGGGGCTCGACGTTTTACGAGCAGTACTTC
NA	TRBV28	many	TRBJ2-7	CASSRSGLNYEQYF	TGTGCCAGCAGTAGGTCAGGGCTCAACTACGAGCAGTACTTC
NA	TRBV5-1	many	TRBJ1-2	CASSPAGWDYGYTF	TGCGCCAGCAGCCCAGCGGGGTGGGACTATGGCTACACCTTC
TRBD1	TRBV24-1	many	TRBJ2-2	CATSDTDRGPYTGELFF	TGTGCCACCAGTGATACCGACAGGGGTCCTTACACCGGGGAGCTGTTTTTT
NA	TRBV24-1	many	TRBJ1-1	CATSDPEGRSAFF	TGTGCCACCAGTGACCCAGAGGGGAGGTCGGCTTTCTTT
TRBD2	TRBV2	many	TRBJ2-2	CASSEPGTSGRAGGELFF	TGTGCCAGCAGTGAGCCGGGGACTAGCGGGAGGGCAGGCGGGGAGCTGTTTTTT
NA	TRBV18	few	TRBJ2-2	CASSPPGQGITGELFF	TGTGCCAGCTCACCACCGGGGCAGGGAATCACCGGGGAGCTGTTTTTT
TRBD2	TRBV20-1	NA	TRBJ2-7	CSARAFSRTSWQEQYF	TGCAGTGCTAGAGCTTTCTCTAGGACTAGTTGGCAAGAGCAGTACTTC
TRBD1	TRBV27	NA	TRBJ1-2	CASSPRTGMYGYTF	TGTGCCAGCAGTCCCCGGACAGGGATGTATGGCTACACCTTC
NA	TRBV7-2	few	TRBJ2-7	CASSPLTGDRQYF	TGTGCCAGCAGCCCCCTTACTGGGGATCGGCAGTACTTC
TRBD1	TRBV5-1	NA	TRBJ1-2	CASSPWGQEVDGYTF	TGCGCCAGCAGCCCGTGGGGACAGGAGGTTGATGGCTACACCTTC
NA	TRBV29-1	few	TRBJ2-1	CSVETDYNEQFF	TGCAGCGTTGAAACAGATTACAATGAGCAGTTCTTC
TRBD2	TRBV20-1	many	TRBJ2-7	CSARVPGLAYEQYF	TGCAGTGCTAGAGTACCGGGACTAGCGTACGAGCAGTACTTC
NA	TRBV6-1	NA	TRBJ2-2	CASSGTGTKLRRTGELFF	TGTGCCAGCAGTGGCACCGGGACAAAATTAAGAAGGACCGGGGAGCTGTTTTTT
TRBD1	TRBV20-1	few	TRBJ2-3	CSAEDRGTDTQYF	TGCAGTGCCGAGGACAGGGGAACAGATACGCAGTATTTT
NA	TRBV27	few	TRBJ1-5	CASSFRGGSATEPQHF	TGTGCCAGCAGTTTCCGTGGTGGCTCGGCTACGGAGCCCCAGCATTTT
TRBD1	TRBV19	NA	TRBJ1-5	CASSIYGTGVGSNQPQHF	TGTGCCAGTAGTATATACGGCACAGGGGTCGGTAGCAATCAGCCCCAGCATTTT
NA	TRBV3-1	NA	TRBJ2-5	CASSRGGSGAVGTQYF	TGTGCCAGCAGCCGAGGCGGTAGCGGCGCCGTGGGGACCCAGTACTTC
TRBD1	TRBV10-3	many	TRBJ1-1	CAISEPGTGNANTEAFF	TGTGCCATCAGTGAGCCCGGGACAGGGAACGCGAACACTGAAGCTTTCTTT
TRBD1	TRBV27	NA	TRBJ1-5	CASGRQGPNQPQHF	TGTGCCAGCGGGCGACAGGGCCCTAATCAGCCCCAGCATTTT
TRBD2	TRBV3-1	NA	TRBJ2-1	CASSRSGGEQFF	TGTGCCAGCAGCCGAAGCGGGGGGGAGCAGTTCTTC
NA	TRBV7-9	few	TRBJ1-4	CASSLEARNEKLFF	TGTGCCAGCAGCTTAGAGGCCAGAAACGAAAAACTGTTTTTT
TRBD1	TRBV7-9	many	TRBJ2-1	CASSLNPGQLDYNEQFF	TGTGCCAGCAGCTTGAACCCGGGACAGCTCGACTACAATGAGCAGTTCTTC
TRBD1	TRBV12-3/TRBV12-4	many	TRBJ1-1	CASSLAPRGEAFF	TGTGCCAGCAGTTTAGCGCCCAGGGGGGAAGCTTTCTTT
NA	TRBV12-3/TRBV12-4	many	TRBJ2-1	CASSTWTGGDNEQFF	TGTGCCAGCAGTACATGGACAGGAGGGGACAATGAGCAGTTCTTC
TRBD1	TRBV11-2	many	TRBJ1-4	CASSLDTGANEKLFF	TGTGCCAGCAGCTTAGATACAGGGGCTAATGAAAAACTGTTTTTT
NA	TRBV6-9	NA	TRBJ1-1	CASGYDGGMNTEAFF	TGTGCCAGCGGTTACGATGGGGGAATGAACACTGAAGCTTTCTTT
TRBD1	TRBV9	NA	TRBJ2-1	CASSVRGTGGGNEQFF	TGTGCCAGCAGCGTAAGGGGTACAGGGGGCGGGAATGAGCAGTTCTTC
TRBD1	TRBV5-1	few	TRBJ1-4	CASSFDSRDRGPNEKLFF	TGCGCCAGCAGCTTCGACTCCCGGGACAGGGGTCCTAATGAAAAACTGTTTTTT
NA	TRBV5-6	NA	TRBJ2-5	CASSPSSGASWETQYF	TGTGCCAGCAGCCCATCCTCTGGGGCTTCGTGGGAGACCCAGTACTTC
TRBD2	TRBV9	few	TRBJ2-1	CASGVGLAINEQFF	TGTGCCAGCGGTGTGGGACTAGCAATCAATGAGCAGTTCTTC
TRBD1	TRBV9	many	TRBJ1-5	CASSLGTGDQPQHF	TGCGCCAGCAGCCTAGGGACAGGGGATCAGCCCCAGCATTTT
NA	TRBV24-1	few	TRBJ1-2	CATSDLSFGRLHF	TGTGCCACCAGTGATTTGTCATTCGGACGGCTACACTTC
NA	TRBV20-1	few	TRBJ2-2	CSASIGSRFTGELFF	TGCAGTGCTAGTATCGGGTCGAGGTTCACCGGGGAGCTGTTTTTT
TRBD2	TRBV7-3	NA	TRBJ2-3	CASSRASGRADTQYF	TGTGCCAGCAGCCGGGCGAGCGGGAGAGCAGATACGCAGTATTTT
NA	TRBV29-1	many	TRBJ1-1	CSAGTGMNTEAFF	TGCAGCGCAGGAACAGGAATGAACACTGAAGCTTTCTTT